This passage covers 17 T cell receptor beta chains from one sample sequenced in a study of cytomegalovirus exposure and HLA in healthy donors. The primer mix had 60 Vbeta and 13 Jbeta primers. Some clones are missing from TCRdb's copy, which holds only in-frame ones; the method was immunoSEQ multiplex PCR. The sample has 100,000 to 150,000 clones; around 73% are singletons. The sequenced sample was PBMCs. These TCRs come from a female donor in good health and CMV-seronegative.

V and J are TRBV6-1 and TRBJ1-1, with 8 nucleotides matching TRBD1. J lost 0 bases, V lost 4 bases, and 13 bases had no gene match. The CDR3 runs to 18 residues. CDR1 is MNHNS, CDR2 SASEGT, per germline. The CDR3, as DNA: TGTGCCAGCAGTGGGGACAGGTCTCAGCATCTCATGAACACTGAAGCTTTCTTT. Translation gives CASSGDRSQHLMNTEAFF.

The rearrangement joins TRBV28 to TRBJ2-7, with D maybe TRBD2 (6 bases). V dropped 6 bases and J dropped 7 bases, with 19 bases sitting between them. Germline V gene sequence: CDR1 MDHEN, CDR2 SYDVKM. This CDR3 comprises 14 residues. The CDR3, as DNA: TGTGCCAGCAGGGCGGGGTCCCTTTCGGGGGAGCAGTACTTC. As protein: CASRAGSLSGEQYF.

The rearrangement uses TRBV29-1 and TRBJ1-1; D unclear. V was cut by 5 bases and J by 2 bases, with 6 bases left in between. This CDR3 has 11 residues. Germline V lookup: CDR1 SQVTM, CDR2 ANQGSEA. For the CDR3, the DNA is TGCAGCGTTTTCAGAAACACTGAAGCTTTCTTT. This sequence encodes CSVFRNTEAFF. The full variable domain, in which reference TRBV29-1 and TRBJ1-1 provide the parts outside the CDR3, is SAVISQKPSRDICQRGTSLTIQCQVDSQVTMMFWYRQQPGQSLTLIATANQGSEATYESGFVIDKFPISRPNLTFSTLTVSNMSPEDSSIYLCSVFRNTEAFFGQGTRLTVV.

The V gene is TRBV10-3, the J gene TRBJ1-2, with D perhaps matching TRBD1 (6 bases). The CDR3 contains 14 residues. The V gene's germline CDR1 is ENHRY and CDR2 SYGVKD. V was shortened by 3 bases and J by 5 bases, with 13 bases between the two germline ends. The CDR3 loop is CAISDSGDGYGYTF. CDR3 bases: TGTGCCATCAGTGACTCAGGGGATGGGTATGGCTACACCTTC.

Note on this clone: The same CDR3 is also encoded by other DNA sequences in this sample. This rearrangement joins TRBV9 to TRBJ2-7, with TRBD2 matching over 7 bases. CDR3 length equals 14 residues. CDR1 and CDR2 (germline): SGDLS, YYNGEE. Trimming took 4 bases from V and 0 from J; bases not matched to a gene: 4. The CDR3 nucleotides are TGTGCCAGCAGCCCCTGGGAGGGCTCCTACGAGCAGTACTTC. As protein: CASSPWEGSYEQYF. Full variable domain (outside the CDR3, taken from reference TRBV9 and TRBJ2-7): DSGVTQTPKHLITATGQRVTLRCSPRSGDLSVYWYQQSLDQGLQFLIQYYNGEERAKGNILERFSAQQFPDLHSELNLSSLELGDSALYFCASSPWEGSYEQYFGPGTRLTVT.

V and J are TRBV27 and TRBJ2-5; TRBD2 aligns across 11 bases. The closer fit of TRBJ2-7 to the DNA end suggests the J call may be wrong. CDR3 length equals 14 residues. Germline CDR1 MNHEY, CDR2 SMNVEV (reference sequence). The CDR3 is CASSYSGRAYEQYF. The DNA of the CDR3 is TGTGCCAGCAGTTATAGCGGGAGGGCCTACGAGCAGTACTTC.

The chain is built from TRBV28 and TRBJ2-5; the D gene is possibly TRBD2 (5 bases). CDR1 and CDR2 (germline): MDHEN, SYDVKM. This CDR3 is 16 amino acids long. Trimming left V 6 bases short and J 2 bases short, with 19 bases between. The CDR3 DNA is TGTGCCAGCAGCATGACCGGTACGGGAAAACAAGAGACCCAGTACTTC. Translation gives CASSMTGTGKQETQYF.

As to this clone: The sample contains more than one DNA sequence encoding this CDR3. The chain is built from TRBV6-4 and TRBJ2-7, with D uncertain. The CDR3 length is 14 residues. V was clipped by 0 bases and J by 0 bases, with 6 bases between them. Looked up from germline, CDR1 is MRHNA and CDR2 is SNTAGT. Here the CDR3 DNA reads TGTGCCAGCAGTGACTCGAGCAACTCCTACGAGCAGTACTTC. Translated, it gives CASSDSSNSYEQYF.

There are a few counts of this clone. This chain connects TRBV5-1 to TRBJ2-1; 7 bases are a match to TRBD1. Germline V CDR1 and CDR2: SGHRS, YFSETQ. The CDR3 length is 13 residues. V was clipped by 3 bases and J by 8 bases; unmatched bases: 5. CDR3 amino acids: CASSSQGFDEQFF. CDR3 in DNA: TGCGCCAGCAGCTCACAGGGGTTCGATGAGCAGTTCTTC.

The CDR3 protein is CASGQGLGYGYTF. CDR3 bases: TGTGCCAGCGGACAGGGGTTAGGCTATGGCTACACCTTC. The chain is built from TRBV6-5 and TRBJ1-2; 9 positions match TRBD1. This CDR3 contains 13 residues. Germline CDR1 is MNHEY and CDR2 is SVGAGI. Trimming took 8 bases from V and 4 from J; bases not matched to a gene: 5.

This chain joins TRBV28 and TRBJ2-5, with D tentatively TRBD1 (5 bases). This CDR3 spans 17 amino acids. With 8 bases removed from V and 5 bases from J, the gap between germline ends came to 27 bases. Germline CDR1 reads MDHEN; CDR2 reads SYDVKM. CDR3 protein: CASPPAEQARLKETQYF. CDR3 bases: TGTGCCAGCCCTCCTGCGGAACAGGCCCGGTTGAAGGAGACCCAGTACTTC. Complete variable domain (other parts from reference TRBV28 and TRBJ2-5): DVKVTQSSRYLVKRTGEKVFLECVQDMDHENMFWYRQDPGLGLRLIYFSYDVKMKEKGDIPEGYSVSREKKERFSLILESASTNQTSMYLCASPPAEQARLKETQYFGPGTRLLVL.

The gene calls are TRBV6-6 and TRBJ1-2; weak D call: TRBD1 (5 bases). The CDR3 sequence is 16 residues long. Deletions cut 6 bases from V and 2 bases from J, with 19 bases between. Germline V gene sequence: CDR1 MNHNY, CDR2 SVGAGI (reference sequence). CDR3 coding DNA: TGTGCCAGCAGCACCCAGGTGGGGCCACTCAACTATGGCTACACCTTC. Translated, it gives CASSTQVGPLNYGYTF.

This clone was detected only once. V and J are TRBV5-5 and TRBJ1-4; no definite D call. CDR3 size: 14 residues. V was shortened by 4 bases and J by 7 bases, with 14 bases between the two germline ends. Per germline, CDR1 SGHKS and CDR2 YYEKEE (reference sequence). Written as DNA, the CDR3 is TGTGCCAGCAGCCCTGTGAGGGTGGGTGAAAAACTGTTTTTT. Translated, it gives CASSPVRVGEKLFF.

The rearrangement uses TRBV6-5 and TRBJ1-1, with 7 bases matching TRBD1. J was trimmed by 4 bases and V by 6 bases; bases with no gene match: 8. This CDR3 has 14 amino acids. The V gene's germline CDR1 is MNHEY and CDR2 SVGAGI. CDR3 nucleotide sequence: TGTGCCAGCAGGAGGGACAGAATTGCCACTGAAGCTTTCTTT. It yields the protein CASRRDRIATEAFF.

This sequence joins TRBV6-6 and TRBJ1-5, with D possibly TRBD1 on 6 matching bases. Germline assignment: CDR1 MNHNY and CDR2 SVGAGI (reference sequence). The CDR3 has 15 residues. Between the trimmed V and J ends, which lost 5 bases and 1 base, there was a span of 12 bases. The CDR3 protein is CASSNPDRSNQPQHF. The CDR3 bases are TGTGCCAGCAGTAATCCCGACAGGAGCAATCAGCCCCAGCATTTT.

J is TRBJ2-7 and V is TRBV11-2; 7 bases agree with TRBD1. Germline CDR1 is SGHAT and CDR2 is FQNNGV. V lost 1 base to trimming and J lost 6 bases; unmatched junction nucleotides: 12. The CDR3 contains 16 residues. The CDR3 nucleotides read TGTGCCAGCAGCTTAGTAGGGGACAGCGCCCCCCGCGAGCAGTACTTC. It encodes CASSLVGDSAPREQYF. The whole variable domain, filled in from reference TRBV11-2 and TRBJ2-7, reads EAGVAQSPRYKIIEKRQSVAFWCNPISGHATLYWYQQILGQGPKLLIQFQNNGVVDDSQLPKDRFSAERLKGVDSTLKIQPAKLEDSAVYLCASSLVGDSAPREQYFGPGTRLTVT.

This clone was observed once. The CDR3 is CASSRNKGGSGGYEQYF. CDR3 bases: TGTGCCAGCAGTAGGAACAAGGGGGGTAGCGGGGGATACGAGCAGTACTTC. The genes are TRBV27 and TRBJ2-7; 9 positions match TRBD2. Germline V gene lookup returns CDR1 MNHEY and CDR2 SMNVEV (reference sequence). The ends lost 5 bases at V and 4 bases at J; junction bases unmatched: 15. This CDR3 has 17 residues.